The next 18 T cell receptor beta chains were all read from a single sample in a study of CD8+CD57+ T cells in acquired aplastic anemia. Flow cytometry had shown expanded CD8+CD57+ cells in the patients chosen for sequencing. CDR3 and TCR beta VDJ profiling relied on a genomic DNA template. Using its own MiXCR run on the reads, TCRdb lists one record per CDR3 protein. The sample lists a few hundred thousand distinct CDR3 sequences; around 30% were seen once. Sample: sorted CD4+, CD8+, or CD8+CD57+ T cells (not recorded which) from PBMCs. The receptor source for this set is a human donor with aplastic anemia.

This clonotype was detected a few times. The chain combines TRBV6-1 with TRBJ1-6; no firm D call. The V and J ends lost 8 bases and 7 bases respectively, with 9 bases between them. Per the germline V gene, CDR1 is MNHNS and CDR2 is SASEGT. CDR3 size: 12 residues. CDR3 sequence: CASGRPNSPLHF. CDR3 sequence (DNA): TGTGCCAGCGGACGACCAAATTCACCCCTCCACTTT.

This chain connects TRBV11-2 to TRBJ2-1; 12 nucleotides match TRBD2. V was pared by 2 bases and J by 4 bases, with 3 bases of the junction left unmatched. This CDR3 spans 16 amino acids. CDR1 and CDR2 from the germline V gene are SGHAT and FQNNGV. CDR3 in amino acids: CASSLIGLAGYNEQFF. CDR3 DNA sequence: TGTGCCAGCAGCTTAATCGGACTAGCGGGGTACAATGAGCAGTTCTTC.

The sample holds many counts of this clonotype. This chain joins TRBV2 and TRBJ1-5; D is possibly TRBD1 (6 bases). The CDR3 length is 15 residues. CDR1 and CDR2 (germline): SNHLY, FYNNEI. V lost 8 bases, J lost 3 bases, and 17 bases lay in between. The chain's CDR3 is CASRSSGQFNQPQHF. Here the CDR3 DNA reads TGTGCCAGCCGATCCTCAGGACAGTTCAATCAGCCCCAGCATTTT.

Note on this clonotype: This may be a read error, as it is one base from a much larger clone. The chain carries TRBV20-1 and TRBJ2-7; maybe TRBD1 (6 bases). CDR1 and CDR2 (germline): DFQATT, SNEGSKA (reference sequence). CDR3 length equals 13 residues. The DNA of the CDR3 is TGCAGTGCTGAGGGGGACGGGATCTACGAGCGGTACTTC. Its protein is CSAEGDGIYERYF.

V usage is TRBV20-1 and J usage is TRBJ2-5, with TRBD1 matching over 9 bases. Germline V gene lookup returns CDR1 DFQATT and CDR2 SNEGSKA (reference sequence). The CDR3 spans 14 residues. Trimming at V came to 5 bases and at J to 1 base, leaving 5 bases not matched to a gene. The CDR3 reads CSARTGEGQETQYF. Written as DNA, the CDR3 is TGCAGTGCTCGGACAGGGGAGGGCCAAGAGACCCAGTACTTC.

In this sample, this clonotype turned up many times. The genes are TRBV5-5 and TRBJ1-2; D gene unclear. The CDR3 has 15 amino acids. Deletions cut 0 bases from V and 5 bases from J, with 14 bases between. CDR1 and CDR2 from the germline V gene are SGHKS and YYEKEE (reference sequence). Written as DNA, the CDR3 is TGTGCCAGCAGCTTGGTCGGGCAGACTGGGTATGGCTACACCTTC. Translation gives CASSLVGQTGYGYTF.

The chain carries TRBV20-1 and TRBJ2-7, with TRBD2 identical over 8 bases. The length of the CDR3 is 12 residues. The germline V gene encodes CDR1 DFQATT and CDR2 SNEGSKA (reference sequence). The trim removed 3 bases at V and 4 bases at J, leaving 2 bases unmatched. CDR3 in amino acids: CSARAGGYEQYF. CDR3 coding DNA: TGCAGTGCTAGGGCGGGAGGTTACGAGCAGTACTTC.

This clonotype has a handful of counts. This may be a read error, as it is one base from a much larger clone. The CDR3 spells CADRAAAGGLTKAFF. The CDR3 nucleotides are TGTGCCGACAGGGCGGCGGCAGGGGGCCTCACTAAAGCTTTCTTT. V is TRBV2 and J is TRBJ1-1; 8 bases align to TRBD1. The CDR3 length is 15 residues. Germline CDR1 is SNHLY and CDR2 is FYNNEI. Full variable domain (remainder filled in from reference TRBV2 and TRBJ1-1): EPEVTQTPSHQVTQMGQEVILRCVPISNHLYFYWYRQILGQKVEFLVSFYNNEISEKSEIFDDQFSVERPDGSNFTLKIRSTKLEDSAMYFCADRAAAGGLTKAFFGQGTRLTVV.

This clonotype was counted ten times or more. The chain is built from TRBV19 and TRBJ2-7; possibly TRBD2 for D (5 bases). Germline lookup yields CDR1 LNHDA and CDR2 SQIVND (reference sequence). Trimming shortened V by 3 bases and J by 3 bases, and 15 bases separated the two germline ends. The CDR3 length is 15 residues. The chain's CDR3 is CASSILANLGYEQYF. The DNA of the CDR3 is TGTGCCAGTAGTATCCTAGCAAATTTGGGCTACGAGCAGTACTTC.

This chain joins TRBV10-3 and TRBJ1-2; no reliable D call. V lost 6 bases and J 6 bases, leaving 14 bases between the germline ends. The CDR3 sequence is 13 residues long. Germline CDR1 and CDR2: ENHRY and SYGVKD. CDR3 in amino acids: CAISADGVDGYTF. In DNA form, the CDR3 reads TGTGCCATCAGCGCCGACGGGGTGGATGGCTACACCTTC.

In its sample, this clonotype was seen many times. The DNA of the CDR3 is TGTGCCACCAGTGAGGGCGGACTAGCGGGGGGGCTGGATACGCAGTATTTT. Encoded protein: CATSEGGLAGGLDTQYF. The gene calls are TRBV24-1 and TRBJ2-3; TRBD2 matches at 15 bases. The CDR3 is 17 residues long. V shed 4 bases and J 6 bases; nucleotides not matched to a gene: 7. CDR1 KGHDR and CDR2 SFDVKD come from the germline V gene.

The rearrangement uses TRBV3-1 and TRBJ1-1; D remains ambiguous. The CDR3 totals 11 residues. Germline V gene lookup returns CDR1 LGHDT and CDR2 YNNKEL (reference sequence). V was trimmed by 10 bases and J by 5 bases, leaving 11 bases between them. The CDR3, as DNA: TGTGCCACTGGACCTTTAACTGAAGCTTTCTTT. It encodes CATGPLTEAFF.

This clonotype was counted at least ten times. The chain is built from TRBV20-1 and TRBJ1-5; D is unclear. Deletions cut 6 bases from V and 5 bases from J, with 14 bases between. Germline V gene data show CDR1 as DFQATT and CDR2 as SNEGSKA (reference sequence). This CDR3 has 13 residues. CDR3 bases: TGCAGTGCAGAGGTAGGGCTGGATCAGCCCCAGCATTTT. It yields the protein CSAEVGLDQPQHF.

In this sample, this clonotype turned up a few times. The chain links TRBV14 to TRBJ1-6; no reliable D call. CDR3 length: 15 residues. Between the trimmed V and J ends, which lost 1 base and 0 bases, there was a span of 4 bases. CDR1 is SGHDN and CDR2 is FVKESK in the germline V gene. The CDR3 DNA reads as TGTGCCAGCAGCCAAGGGGACTCCTATAATTCACCCCTCCACTTT. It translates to CASSQGDSYNSPLHF.

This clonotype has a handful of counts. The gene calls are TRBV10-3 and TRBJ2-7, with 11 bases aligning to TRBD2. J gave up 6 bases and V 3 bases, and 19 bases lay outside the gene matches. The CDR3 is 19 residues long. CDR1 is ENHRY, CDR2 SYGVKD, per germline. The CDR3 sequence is CAISDPNLTGLAVSGEQYF. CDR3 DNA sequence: TGTGCCATCAGTGATCCGAACCTCACGGGACTAGCGGTTTCGGGCGAGCAGTACTTC.

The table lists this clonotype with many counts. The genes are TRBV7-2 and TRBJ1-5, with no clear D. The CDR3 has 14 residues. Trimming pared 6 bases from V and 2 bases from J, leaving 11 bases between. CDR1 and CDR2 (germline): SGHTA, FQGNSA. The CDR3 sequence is CASSNPPGNQPQHF. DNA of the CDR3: TGTGCCAGCAGTAACCCGCCCGGCAATCAGCCCCAGCATTTT.

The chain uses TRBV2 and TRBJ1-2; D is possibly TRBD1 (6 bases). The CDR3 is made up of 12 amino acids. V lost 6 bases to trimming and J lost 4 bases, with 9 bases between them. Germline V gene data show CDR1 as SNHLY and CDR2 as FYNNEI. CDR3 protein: CASRGQIYGYTF. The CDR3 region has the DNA TGTGCCAGCAGAGGACAGATCTATGGCTACACCTTC.

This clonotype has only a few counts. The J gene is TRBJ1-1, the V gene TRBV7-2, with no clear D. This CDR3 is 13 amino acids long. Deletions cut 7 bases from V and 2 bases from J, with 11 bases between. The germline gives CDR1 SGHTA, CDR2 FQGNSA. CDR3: CASKAYGNTEAFF. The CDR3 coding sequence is TGTGCCAGCAAAGCCTACGGAAACACTGAAGCTTTCTTT.